This TCR beta chain emerged from a study of technical replicates of blood from a handful of donors. The CDR3 has 15 amino acids. Germline values: CDR1 MNHNS, CDR2 SASEGT. The ends lost 2 bases at V and 10 bases at J; junction bases unmatched: 7. Data came from immunoSEQ multiplex PCR; TCRdb stores just in-frame clones and leaves some out. The sample gives tens of thousands of clones, 90% of which show up once; 4.7% is in the top ten. J is TRBJ1-6 and V is TRBV6-1; TRBD1 matches 8 bases. What was sequenced was PBMCs. The TCR originated in a human donor in good health. Some clones in this sample may be carry-over from other donors' samples. The CDR3 DNA follows: TGTGCCAGCAGTGAAAGACAGGGGCGAGAATCACCCCTCCACTTT. Amino acids: CASSERQGRESPLHF.